These 30 T cell receptor beta chains came from one sample sequenced in a study of blood T cell repertoires in COVID-19. Sequencing was performed with immunoSEQ multiplex PCR; in TCRdb, only in-frame clones are kept and a portion is missing. The profile shows tens of thousands of clones, 84% of them singletons. Sequenced input: peripheral blood. These receptors were taken from a woman between 50 and 59 years old with acute or convalescent COVID-19.

The chain couples TRBV10-3 to TRBJ2-1, with D perhaps matching TRBD2 (6 bases). Germline loops: CDR1 ENHRY, CDR2 SYGVKD. The CDR3 is made up of 16 amino acids. The V end lost 0 bases, the J end lost 0 bases, and 9 bases lay between the germline ends. The DNA of the CDR3 is TGTGCCATCAGTGAGTCTGGAGGGCCCTCCTACAATGAGCAGTTCTTC. It encodes CAISESGGPSYNEQFF.

The chain recombines TRBV27 with TRBJ2-7; 7 bases are a match to TRBD1. Germline CDR1 is MNHEY and CDR2 is SMNVEV (reference sequence). There are 16 residues in the CDR3. The trim removed 4 bases at V and 6 bases at J, leaving 15 bases unmatched. CDR3 nucleotide sequence: TGTGCCAGCAGTTCTGAGGGGGCTCGAGTTCGGAGCGAGCAGTACTTC. Translating it yields CASSSEGARVRSEQYF.

The rearrangement uses TRBV19 and TRBJ1-1, with TRBD1 matching over 8 bases. Germline V CDR1 and CDR2: LNHDA, SQIVND (reference sequence). The CDR3 totals 15 residues. V dropped 5 bases and J dropped 4; count of bases not matched to a gene: 9. The CDR3 nucleotides are TGTGCCAGTAGTTTCCGGACAGGGCTGGCCACTGAAGCTTTCTTT. Its protein is CASSFRTGLATEAFF. Based on the CDR3 plus reference TRBV19 and TRBJ1-1, the full variable domain is DGGITQSPKYLFRKEGQNVTLSCEQNLNHDAMYWYRQDPGQGLRLIYYSQIVNDFQKGDIAEGYSVSREKKESFPLTVTSAQKNPTAFYLCASSFRTGLATEAFFGQGTRLTVV.

CDR3 DNA sequence: TGTGCCAGCAGCCAAAGACAAAACTCCTACGAGCAGTACTTC. Translation: CASSQRQNSYEQYF. The chain carries TRBV7-2 and TRBJ2-7; no definite D call. V was cut by 5 bases and J by 0 bases, with 11 bases left in between. This CDR3 has 14 amino acids. Germline values: CDR1 SGHTA, CDR2 FQGNSA.

V gene TRBV27 combines with J gene TRBJ2-3, with TRBD2 as a possible D gene (5 bases). The CDR3 spans 17 residues. Germline CDR1 is MNHEY and CDR2 is SMNVEV (reference sequence). V was pared by 4 bases and J by 5 bases, with 22 bases between. The DNA of the CDR3 is TGTGCCAGCAGTTCCTCCGGAGGTGTGCGCAGTCAAGATACGCAGTATTTT. Amino acids: CASSSSGGVRSQDTQYF.

V usage is TRBV18 and J usage is TRBJ1-5; 7 positions agree with TRBD1. The CDR3 consists of 13 residues. With V trimmed by 5 bases and J by 5 bases, 3 bases remained unmatched. Germline V lookup: CDR1 KGHSH, CDR2 LQKENI. CDR3 residues: CASSADRDQPQHF. CDR3 coding DNA: TGTGCCAGCTCAGCCGACAGGGATCAGCCCCAGCATTTT.

The chain carries TRBV27 and TRBJ2-7, with 12 bases fitting TRBD2. This CDR3 region has 16 residues. V lost 7 bases and J lost 6; bases outside the gene matches: 13. Germline lookup yields CDR1 MNHEY and CDR2 SMNVEV (reference sequence). The CDR3 DNA follows: TGTGCCAGCACCTTTGCACCGGGACTAGCGGGCCCCGAGCAGTACTTC. Its protein product is CASTFAPGLAGPEQYF.

This chain uses TRBV14 with TRBJ2-7; D unclear. The CDR3 spans 11 residues. Deletions cut 4 bases from V and 6 bases from J, with 7 bases between. Germline CDR1 and CDR2: SGHDN and FVKESK. For the CDR3, the DNA is TGTGCCAGCAGCCCCTTGAGCGAGCAGTACTTC. It encodes CASSPLSEQYF.

This chain connects TRBV7-3 to TRBJ2-1; TRBD2 agrees at 8 bases. V shed 5 bases and J 4 bases; nucleotides not matched to a gene: 13. The CDR3 is made up of 17 amino acids. Germline V gene lookup returns CDR1 SGHTA and CDR2 FQGTGA. This CDR3 reads CASSREAGGPLYNEQFF. For the CDR3, the DNA is TGTGCCAGCAGCCGAGAGGCGGGGGGCCCACTATACAATGAGCAGTTCTTC. The variable domain in full, completed from reference TRBV7-3 and TRBJ2-1, reads GAGVSQTPSNKVTEKGKYVELRCDPISGHTALYWYRQSLGQGPEFLIYFQGTGAADDSGLPNDRFFAVRPEGSVSTLKIQRTERGDSAVYLCASSREAGGPLYNEQFFGPGTRLTVL.

As regards this clone: The same CDR3 also results from other DNA sequences found in this sample. This chain links TRBV7-2 with TRBJ1-6; 11 positions agree with TRBD1. The V and J ends lost 5 bases and 10 bases, in that order; junction bases with no gene match: 4. Per germline, CDR1 SGHTA and CDR2 FQGNSA. This CDR3 contains 14 residues. The CDR3 loop reads CASSPRDRGSPLHF. The CDR3 DNA follows: TGTGCCAGCAGCCCAAGGGACAGGGGGTCACCCCTCCACTTT.

The V gene is TRBV9, the J gene TRBJ2-3, with a possible D match to TRBD1 (5 bases). The CDR3 has 15 amino acids. Trimming shortened V by 2 bases and J by 4 bases, and 14 bases separated the two germline ends. The germline CDR1 and CDR2 sequences are SGDLS and YYNGEE. Written as DNA, the CDR3 is TGTGCCAGCAGCGTGCTGTGGGGCACCCCAGATACGCAGTATTTT. The encoded protein is CASSVLWGTPDTQYF.

This rearrangement joins TRBV30 to TRBJ1-1, with D unresolved. Germline V CDR1 and CDR2: GTSNPN, SVGIG (reference sequence). The CDR3 has 13 residues. Trimming stripped 2 bases from V and 5 bases from J, with 12 bases between. The CDR3 bases are TGTGCCTGGAGTCGGGGTGGTCAAACTGAAGCTTTCTTT. Its translation: CAWSRGGQTEAFF. Together with reference TRBV30 and TRBJ1-1, the CDR3 gives the full variable domain: SQTIHQWPATLVQPVGSPLSLECTVEGTSNPNLYWYRQAAGRGLQLLFYSVGIGQISSEVPQNLSASRPQDRQFILSSKKLLLSDSGFYLCAWSRGGQTEAFFGQGTRLTVV.

The chain is built from TRBV4-2 and TRBJ2-7; the match to TRBD2 covers 7 bases. Trimming took 1 base from V and 2 from J; bases not matched to a gene: 5. Per germline, CDR1 LGHNA and CDR2 YNFKEQ. The CDR3 has 15 residues. In DNA form, the CDR3 reads TGTGCCAGCAGCCAAGCAATCGGGGGGACCTACGAGCAGTACTTC. It yields the protein CASSQAIGGTYEQYF.

This clone has more than one count but fewer than ten. J is TRBJ2-7 and V is TRBV5-1, with no clear D. Trimming pared 0 bases from V and 5 bases from J, leaving 12 bases between. The CDR3 covers 14 residues. Germline CDR1 SGHRS, CDR2 YFSETQ. The CDR3 DNA is TGCGCCAGCAGCTTGGTAGGCAGGCTCGACGAGCAGTACTTC. Its protein is CASSLVGRLDEQYF.

The V and J genes are TRBV18 and TRBJ2-7, with 8 nucleotides matching TRBD2. Trimming cost V 6 bases and J 7 bases; bases outside gene matches: 8. In germline, CDR1 is KGHSH, CDR2 LQKENI. The CDR3 totals 13 residues. The CDR3 spells CASSPGGVGEQYF. In DNA form, the CDR3 reads TGTGCCAGCTCTCCGGGAGGGGTTGGTGAGCAGTACTTC.

The gene calls are TRBV5-1 and TRBJ2-7; 11 nucleotides agree with TRBD2. Losses at the gene ends were 4 bases for V and 0 bases for J; bases not matched to a gene: 3. The CDR3 sequence is 15 residues long. The germline V gene encodes CDR1 SGHRS and CDR2 YFSETQ. CDR3 bases: TGCGCCAGCAGCATAACTAGCGGGGGCTCCTACGAGCAGTACTTC. Its translation is CASSITSGGSYEQYF.

V usage is TRBV10-3 and J usage is TRBJ1-1, with D possibly matching TRBD1 (6 bases). V was trimmed by 4 bases and J by 2 bases, leaving 8 bases between them. Germline CDR1 ENHRY, CDR2 SYGVKD. The CDR3 runs to 13 residues. The CDR3 nucleotides read TGTGCCATCAGTGGGACAGCTAACACTGAAGCTTTCTTT. Protein: CAISGTANTEAFF.

The chain uses TRBV6-5 and TRBJ2-1; D might be TRBD1 (5 bases). In germline, CDR1 is MNHEY, CDR2 SVGAGI. The CDR3 consists of 12 residues. The V end lost 8 bases, the J end lost 8 bases, and 13 bases lay between the germline ends. The CDR3 loop reads CASDLRAHEQFF. The CDR3 DNA sequence: TGTGCCAGCGATCTCAGGGCCCATGAGCAGTTCTTC.

V and J are TRBV9 and TRBJ1-6; no definite D call. V lost 0 bases, J lost 2 bases, and 9 bases lay in between. The V gene's germline CDR1 is SGDLS and CDR2 YYNGEE. The CDR3 length is 16 residues. The CDR3 loop reads CASSVALNTYNSPLHF. The CDR3 DNA reads as TGTGCCAGCAGCGTAGCGCTAAATACCTATAATTCACCCCTCCACTTT.

This sequence joins TRBV10-2 and TRBJ1-2; D is possibly TRBD1 (5 bases). V was trimmed by 2 bases and J by 4 bases, leaving 11 bases between them. In germline, CDR1 is WSHSY, CDR2 SAAADI. The CDR3 is 14 amino acids. The CDR3 DNA reads TGCGCCAGCAGTGAGCCAGGGCGGGGCTATGGCTACACCTTC. Residues: CASSEPGRGYGYTF.

The V and J genes are TRBV18 and TRBJ2-1, with a tentative D call TRBD1 (6 bases). This CDR3 comprises 12 residues. Trimming cost V 5 bases and J 6 bases, with 8 bases left between them. The germline gives CDR1 KGHSH, CDR2 LQKENI. In nucleotides, the CDR3 is TGTGCCAGCTCATCGACAGGCAATGAGCAGTTCTTC. As protein: CASSSTGNEQFF.

The chain combines TRBV12-5 with TRBJ1-6; D unresolved. Germline assignment: CDR1 LGHNT and CDR2 FRNRAP. The CDR3 spans 11 residues. V lost 5 bases and J lost 12, with 8 bases in between. CDR3 amino acids: CASGPGGPLHF. The CDR3 coding sequence is TGTGCTAGTGGTCCCGGCGGACCCCTCCACTTT.

The J gene is TRBJ2-1, the V gene TRBV12-3 or TRBV12-4; tentative D call: TRBD1 (5 bases). V was shortened by 3 bases and J by 8 bases, with 11 bases between the two germline ends. The CDR3 runs 13 residues. CDR3 sequence (DNA): TGTGCCAGCAGTTTTCCAGGGAAACATGAGCAGTTCTTC. Its protein is CASSFPGKHEQFF.

In its sample, this clone was seen a few times. The J gene is TRBJ1-4, the V gene TRBV5-7; 7 nucleotides match TRBD1. TRBV5-7 is noted as an ORF with a role that remains uncertain. Trimming cost V 1 base and J 6 bases; bases outside gene matches: 6. The CDR3 covers 15 residues. The CDR3, as DNA: TGTGCCAGCAGCTTGAAACAGGGGTATTATGAAAAACTGTTTTTT. Amino acids: CASSLKQGYYEKLFF.

The rearrangement joins TRBV28 to TRBJ2-3; possibly TRBD2 for D (6 bases). Germline CDR1 is MDHEN and CDR2 is SYDVKM. The CDR3 consists of 15 residues. V lost 6 bases and J 2 bases, leaving 15 bases between the germline ends. CDR3 nucleotide sequence: TGTGCCAGCAGCCCCGGGACTTTGAACACAGATACGCAGTATTTT. It is translated as CASSPGTLNTDTQYF. Combining the CDR3 with reference TRBV28 and TRBJ2-3 gives the whole variable domain DVKVTQSSRYLVKRTGEKVFLECVQDMDHENMFWYRQDPGLGLRLIYFSYDVKMKEKGDIPEGYSVSREKKERFSLILESASTNQTSMYLCASSPGTLNTDTQYFGPGTRLTVL.

J is TRBJ2-3 and V is TRBV25-1; TRBD1 matches at 8 bases. The length of the CDR3 is 15 residues. V shed 1 base and J 4 bases; nucleotides not matched to a gene: 4. Germline V gives CDR1 MGHDK, CDR2 SYGVNS. The CDR3 DNA sequence: TGTGCCAGCAGTGAATTGGACAGGGATGCAGATACGCAGTATTTT. This sequence encodes CASSELDRDADTQYF.

This clone appeared a few times. The chain employs TRBV11-2 and TRBJ2-1; 8 bases align to TRBD1. Germline loops: CDR1 SGHAT, CDR2 FQNNGV. J lost 6 bases, V lost 5 bases, and 12 bases had no gene match. There are 16 residues in the CDR3. Here the CDR3 DNA reads TGTGCCAGCAGCCCGCCAGGGGGCGGGGTGGGCAATGAGCAGTTCTTC. Translation: CASSPPGGGVGNEQFF. The variable domain in full, completed from reference TRBV11-2 and TRBJ2-1, reads EAGVAQSPRYKIIEKRQSVAFWCNPISGHATLYWYQQILGQGPKLLIQFQNNGVVDDSQLPKDRFSAERLKGVDSTLKIQPAKLEDSAVYLCASSPPGGGVGNEQFFGPGTRLTVL.

The chain uses TRBV5-1 and TRBJ1-2; 12 bases map to TRBD1. The CDR3 runs to 16 residues. Germline CDR1 is SGHRS and CDR2 is YFSETQ. V shed 0 bases, J shed 4 bases, and the junction held 4 bases outside the gene matches. The CDR3 coding sequence is TGCGCCAGCAGCTTGGCTGGGACAGGGGGCGCCTATGGCTACACCTTC. Translation gives CASSLAGTGGAYGYTF.

This chain uses TRBV12-3 or TRBV12-4 with TRBJ1-6; D gene uncertain. This CDR3 comprises 12 residues. V lost 7 bases, J lost 6 bases, and 7 bases lay in between. The CDR3 here is CASNLLNSPLHF. As DNA, the CDR3 is TGTGCCAGCAACCTACTTAATTCACCCCTCCACTTT.

V usage is TRBV30 and J usage is TRBJ1-2; the D gene is possibly TRBD1 (6 bases). Germline-derived CDR1 and CDR2 are GTSNPN and SVGIG (reference sequence). The CDR3 is 15 residues long. Trimming took 2 bases from V and 3 from J, leaving 16 bases between them. The CDR3 spells CAWSLRGGGHYGYTF. In DNA form, the CDR3 reads TGTGCCTGGAGTCTCAGGGGCGGGGGACACTATGGCTACACCTTC.